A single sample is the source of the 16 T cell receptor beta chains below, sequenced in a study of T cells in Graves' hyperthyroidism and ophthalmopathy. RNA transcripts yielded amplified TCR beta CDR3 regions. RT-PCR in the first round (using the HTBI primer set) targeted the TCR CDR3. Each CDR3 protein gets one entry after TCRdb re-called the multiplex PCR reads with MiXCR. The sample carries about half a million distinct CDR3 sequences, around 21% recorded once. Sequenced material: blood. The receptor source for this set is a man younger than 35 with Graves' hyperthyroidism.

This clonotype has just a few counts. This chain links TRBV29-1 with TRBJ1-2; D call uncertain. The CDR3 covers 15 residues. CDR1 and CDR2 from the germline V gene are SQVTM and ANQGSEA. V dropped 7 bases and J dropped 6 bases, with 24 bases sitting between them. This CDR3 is CSASLRPPLTDGYTF. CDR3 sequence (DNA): TGCAGCGCCTCTCTCCGGCCCCCCCTAACCGATGGCTACACCTTC.

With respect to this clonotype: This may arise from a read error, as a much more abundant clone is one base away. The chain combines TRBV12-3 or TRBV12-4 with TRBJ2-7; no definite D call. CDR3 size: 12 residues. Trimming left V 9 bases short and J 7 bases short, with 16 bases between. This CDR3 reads CARSQDLREQYF. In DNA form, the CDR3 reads TGTGCCAGAAGCCAAGATCTGAGGGAGCAGTACTTC.

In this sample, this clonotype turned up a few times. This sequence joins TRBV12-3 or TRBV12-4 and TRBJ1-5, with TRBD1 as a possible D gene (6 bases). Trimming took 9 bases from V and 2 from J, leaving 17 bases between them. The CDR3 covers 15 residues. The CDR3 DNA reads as TGTGCCAGTAAACAGGGCTATGACGGCAATCAGCCCCAGCATTTT. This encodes CASKQGYDGNQPQHF.

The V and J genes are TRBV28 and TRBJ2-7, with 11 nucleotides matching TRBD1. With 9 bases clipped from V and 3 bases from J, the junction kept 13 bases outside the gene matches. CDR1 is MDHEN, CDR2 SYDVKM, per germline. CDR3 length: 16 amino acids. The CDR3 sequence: CASYHYAGTGGYEQYF. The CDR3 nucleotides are TGTGCCAGTTATCACTACGCCGGGACAGGGGGCTACGAGCAGTACTTC.

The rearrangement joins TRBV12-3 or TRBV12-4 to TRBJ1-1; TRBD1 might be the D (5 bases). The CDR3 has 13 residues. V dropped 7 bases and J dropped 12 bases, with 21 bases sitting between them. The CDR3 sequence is CASIRSRVAETFF. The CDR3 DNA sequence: TGTGCCAGCATCAGATCCAGGGTGGCGGAGACTTTCTTT.

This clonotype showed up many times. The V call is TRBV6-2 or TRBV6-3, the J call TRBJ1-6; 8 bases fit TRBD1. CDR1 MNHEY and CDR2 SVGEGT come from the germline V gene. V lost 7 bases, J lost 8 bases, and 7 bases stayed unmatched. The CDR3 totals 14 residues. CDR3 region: CASIDDRGDSPLHF. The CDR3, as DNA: TGTGCCAGCATCGACGACAGGGGTGATTCACCCCTCCACTTT.

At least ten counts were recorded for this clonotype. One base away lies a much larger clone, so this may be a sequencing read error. In DNA form, the CDR3 reads TGTGCCAGCAGCCGGGACAGGCCCTACGAGCAGTACTTC. Its translation: CASSRDRPYEQYF. The genes are TRBV11-2 and TRBJ2-7; 8 nucleotides match TRBD1. Germline V lookup: CDR1 SGHAT, CDR2 FQNNGV. J was trimmed by 2 bases and V by 5 bases; bases with no gene match: 2. The CDR3 totals 13 residues.

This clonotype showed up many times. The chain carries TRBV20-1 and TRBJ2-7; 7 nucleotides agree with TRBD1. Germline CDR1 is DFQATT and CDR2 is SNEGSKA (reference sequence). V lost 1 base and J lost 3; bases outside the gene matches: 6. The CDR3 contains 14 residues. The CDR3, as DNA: TGCAGTGCTAGAGGAAGGGACAGTGTCTACGAGCAGTACTTC. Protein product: CSARGRDSVYEQYF.

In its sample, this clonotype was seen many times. Here the CDR3 reads CASSLTSGTEAFF. CDR3 bases: TGTGCCAGCAGTTTAACGAGCGGCACTGAAGCTTTCTTT. This rearrangement joins TRBV28 to TRBJ1-1; the D is unclear. The CDR3 runs to 13 residues. The ends were cut back, 2 bases at V and 4 bases at J, with 8 bases in the middle. Germline values: CDR1 MDHEN, CDR2 SYDVKM.

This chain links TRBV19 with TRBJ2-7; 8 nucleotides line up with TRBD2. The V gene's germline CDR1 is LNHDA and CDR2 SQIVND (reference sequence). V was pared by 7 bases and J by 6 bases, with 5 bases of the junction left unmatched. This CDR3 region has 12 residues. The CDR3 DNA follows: TGTGCCAGTATGGGACTAGGGGGCGAGCAGTACTTC. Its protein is CASMGLGGEQYF.

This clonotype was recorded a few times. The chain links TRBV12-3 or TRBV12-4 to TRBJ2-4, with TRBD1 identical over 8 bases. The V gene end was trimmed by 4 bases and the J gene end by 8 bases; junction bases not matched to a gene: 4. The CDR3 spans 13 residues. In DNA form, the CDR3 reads TGTGCCAGCAGTTCGGGACAGGTTGACATTCAGTACTTC. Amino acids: CASSSGQVDIQYF.

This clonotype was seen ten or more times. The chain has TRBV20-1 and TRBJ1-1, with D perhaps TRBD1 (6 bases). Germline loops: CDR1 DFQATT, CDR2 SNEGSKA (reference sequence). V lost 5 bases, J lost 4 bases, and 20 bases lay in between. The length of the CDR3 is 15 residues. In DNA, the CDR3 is TGCAGTGCTTACCCCCCCGGGGGCAGAGGCACTGAAGCTTTCTTT. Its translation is CSAYPPGGRGTEAFF.

The CDR3 region has the DNA TGTGCCAGCAGTACGAGGGACAGGGGCTATGGCTACACCTTC. This encodes CASSTRDRGYGYTF. The chain joins TRBV12-3 or TRBV12-4 to TRBJ1-2, with 10 bases aligning to TRBD1. J gave up 4 bases and V 5 bases, and 4 bases lay outside the gene matches. The CDR3 sequence is 14 residues long.

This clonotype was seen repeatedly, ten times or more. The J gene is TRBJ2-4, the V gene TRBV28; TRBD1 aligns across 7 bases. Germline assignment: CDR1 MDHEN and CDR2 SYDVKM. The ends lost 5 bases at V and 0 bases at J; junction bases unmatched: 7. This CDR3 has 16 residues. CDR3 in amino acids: CASSPGQELAKNIQYF. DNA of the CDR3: TGTGCCAGCAGTCCCGGACAGGAACTAGCCAAAAACATTCAGTACTTC.

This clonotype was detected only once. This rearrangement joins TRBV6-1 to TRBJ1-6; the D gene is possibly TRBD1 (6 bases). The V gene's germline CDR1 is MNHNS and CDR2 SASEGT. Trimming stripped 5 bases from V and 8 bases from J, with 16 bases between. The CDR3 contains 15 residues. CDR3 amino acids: CASSTLRGTDSPLHF. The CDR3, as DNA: TGTGCCAGCAGTACCTTAAGGGGGACGGATTCACCCCTCCACTTT.

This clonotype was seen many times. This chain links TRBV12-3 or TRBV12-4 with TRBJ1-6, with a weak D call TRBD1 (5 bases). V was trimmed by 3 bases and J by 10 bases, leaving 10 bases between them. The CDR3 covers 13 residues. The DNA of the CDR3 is TGTGCCAGCAGTTTTTCCGGGGCCTCACCCCTCCACTTT. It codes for CASSFSGASPLHF.